These 17 T cell receptor beta chains were all obtained from the same sample, sequenced in a study of OX40 agonist ivuxolimab in advanced cancers. Generated by immunoSEQ multiplex PCR, the TCRdb table keeps only in-frame clones and is missing some. This sample has over 85,000 clones, with approximately 83% found just once. Sample: CD4+ or CD8+ T cells sorted from blood, taken in a trial of the OX40 agonist ivuxolimab. The receptors originated from an adult with an advanced solid tumor such as melanoma, head and neck, liver or kidney cancer.

The rearrangement links TRBV19 to TRBJ2-2, with TRBD1 as a possible D gene (6 bases). Germline V gives CDR1 LNHDA, CDR2 SQIVND (reference sequence). Trimming left V 5 bases short and J 4 bases short, with 14 bases between. The CDR3 extends over 15 amino acids. CDR3 sequence reads: CASSPGHSGTGELFF. In DNA, the CDR3 is TGTGCCAGTAGTCCGGGACACTCCGGCACCGGGGAGCTGTTTTTT. The full variable domain, rest sourced from reference TRBV19 and TRBJ2-2, is DGGITQSPKYLFRKEGQNVTLSCEQNLNHDAMYWYRQDPGQGLRLIYYSQIVNDFQKGDIAEGYSVSREKKESFPLTVTSAQKNPTAFYLCASSPGHSGTGELFFGEGSRLTVL.

The chain has TRBV15 and TRBJ1-2; tentatively, D is TRBD1 (5 bases). V lost 1 base and J 4 bases, leaving 7 bases between the germline ends. This CDR3 spans 13 amino acids. Germline-derived CDR1 and CDR2 are LNHNV and YYDKDF (reference sequence). The CDR3 region has the DNA TGTGCCACCAGCAGAGCGGGACTCTATGGCTACACCTTC. The encoded protein is CATSRAGLYGYTF. Drawing the rest from reference TRBV15 and TRBJ1-2, the complete variable domain is DAMVIQNPRYQVTQFGKPVTLSCSQTLNHNVMYWYQQKSSQAPKLLFHYYDKDFNNEADTPDNFQSRRPNTSFCFLDIRSPGLGDTAMYLCATSRAGLYGYTFGSGTRLTVV.

The chain is built from TRBV28 and TRBJ2-3; 10 positions match TRBD2. The CDR3 runs 15 residues. Germline V lookup: CDR1 MDHEN, CDR2 SYDVKM. V trimming: 6 bases; J trimming: 4 bases; junction bases outside the gene matches: 7. The CDR3 DNA reads as TGTGCCAGCAGCCCTAGCGGGAGTTACGCAGATACGCAGTATTTT. Protein sequence: CASSPSGSYADTQYF.

A few counts support this clone. V usage is TRBV6-6 and J usage is TRBJ1-2, with 9 positions matching TRBD1. The V gene end was trimmed by 6 bases and the J gene end by 7 bases; junction bases not matched to a gene: 9. Looked up from germline, CDR1 is MNHNY and CDR2 is SVGAGI (reference sequence). The CDR3 has 14 amino acids. DNA of the CDR3: TGTGCCAGCAGCACAGGACAGGGGAGAAGTGGCTACACCTTC. Translated, it gives CASSTGQGRSGYTF.

The V call is TRBV5-4, the J call TRBJ2-7, with a weak D call TRBD1 (6 bases). Trimming left V 3 bases short and J 0 bases short, with 16 bases between. In germline, CDR1 is SGHNT, CDR2 YYREEE (reference sequence). This CDR3 comprises 16 residues. The CDR3 sequence is CASSSLRGSSSYEQYF. The CDR3, as DNA: TGTGCCAGCAGCTCGCTCAGGGGTTCGAGCTCCTACGAGCAGTACTTC.

The chain has TRBV28 and TRBJ2-1; D possibly uses TRBD1 or TRBD2 (6 bases each). The CDR3 totals 14 residues. Germline values: CDR1 MDHEN, CDR2 SYDVKM. V lost 3 bases and J lost 6, with 12 bases in between. CDR3 amino acids: CASSFGGRGNEQFF. CDR3 DNA: TGTGCCAGCAGTTTCGGGGGCCGGGGCAATGAGCAGTTCTTC.

This sequence joins TRBV7-2 and TRBJ2-5; D is possibly TRBD1 (6 bases). CDR1 and CDR2 (germline): SGHTA, FQGNSA. The CDR3 spans 15 residues. Trimming left V 1 base short and J 8 bases short, with 17 bases between. The chain's CDR3 is CASSLGLDSGSTQYF. The CDR3 DNA sequence: TGTGCCAGCAGCTTAGGTCTGGACAGTGGGTCTACCCAGTACTTC.

This sequence joins TRBV28 and TRBJ2-7, with 7 positions matching TRBD1. The CDR3 consists of 14 residues. Germline assignment: CDR1 MDHEN and CDR2 SYDVKM. The J segment lost 3 bases and the V segment lost 3 bases, leaving 5 bases of the junction unmatched. CDR3 in DNA: TGTGCCAGCAGTTTTCCAGACAGGGACTACGAGCAGTACTTC. Its translation: CASSFPDRDYEQYF.

The V and J genes are TRBV7-9 and TRBJ1-4; 10 bases are shared with TRBD1. In germline, CDR1 is SEHNR, CDR2 FQNEAQ (reference sequence). V lost 5 bases, J lost 8 bases, and 5 bases stayed unmatched. This CDR3 region has 14 residues. The CDR3 DNA sequence: TGTGCCAGCAGCCCGGACAGGGGGGACGAAAAACTGTTTTTT. Amino acid sequence: CASSPDRGDEKLFF.

The rearrangement uses TRBV7-3 and TRBJ2-1; 11 nucleotides line up with TRBD2. Germline V gene data show CDR1 as SGHTA and CDR2 as FQGTGA. The V gene end was trimmed by 5 bases and the J gene end by 3 bases; junction bases not matched to a gene: 9. CDR3 length: 17 residues. The CDR3 is CASSPQAGLAVYNEQFF. The CDR3 region has the DNA TGTGCCAGCAGCCCCCAGGCGGGACTAGCGGTCTACAATGAGCAGTTCTTC. Using reference TRBV7-3 and TRBJ2-1 for the parts outside the CDR3, the full variable domain is GAGVSQTPSNKVTEKGKYVELRCDPISGHTALYWYRQSLGQGPEFLIYFQGTGAADDSGLPNDRFFAVRPEGSVSTLKIQRTERGDSAVYLCASSPQAGLAVYNEQFFGPGTRLTVL.

The chain has TRBV2 and TRBJ1-4; TRBD1 might be the D (5 bases). V lost 0 bases, J lost 8 bases, and 13 bases lay in between. Germline V CDR1 and CDR2: SNHLY, FYNNEI. The CDR3 runs to 15 residues. The CDR3 nucleotides are TGTGCCAGCAGTGAAGCACGACAGTCAATCGAAAAACTGTTTTTT. Translation: CASSEARQSIEKLFF.

The rearrangement uses TRBV5-8 and TRBJ2-7; 12 bases match TRBD2. V shed 0 bases, J shed 2 bases, and the junction held 3 bases outside the gene matches. The length of the CDR3 is 16 residues. The germline gives CDR1 SGHTS, CDR2 YDEGEE. CDR3 sequence (DNA): TGTGCCAGCAGCTTGGAGCCTAGCGGGAGGGCCTACGAGCAGTACTTC. It codes for CASSLEPSGRAYEQYF. Using reference TRBV5-8 and TRBJ2-7 for the parts outside the CDR3, the full variable domain is EAGVTQSPTHLIKTRGQQATLRCSPISGHTSVYWYQQALGLGLQFLLWYDEGEERNRGNFPPRFSGRQFPNYSSELNVNALELEDSALYLCASSLEPSGRAYEQYFGPGTRLTVT.

The rearrangement links TRBV6-5 to TRBJ2-4, with D perhaps matching TRBD2 (5 bases). The V end was cut by 8 bases, the J end by 6 bases, with 8 bases between. CDR3 length: 11 residues. Germline V gene sequence: CDR1 MNHEY, CDR2 SVGAGI. As DNA, the CDR3 is TGTGCCAGCGCCCGGGGAAACATTCAGTACTTC. It translates to CASARGNIQYF.

The chain uses TRBV27 and TRBJ1-2, with unresolved D. V lost 2 bases to trimming and J lost 8 bases, with 12 bases between them. CDR3 size: 13 residues. Germline V gives CDR1 MNHEY, CDR2 SMNVEV (reference sequence). The CDR3, as DNA: TGTGCCAGCAGTTTAGGGCGGGAGAGGGGCTACACCTTC. It translates to CASSLGRERGYTF.

This chain connects TRBV11-2 to TRBJ2-5; TRBD2 might be the D (7 bases). V lost 5 bases and J 5 bases, leaving 15 bases between the germline ends. The CDR3 covers 14 residues. In germline, CDR1 is SGHAT, CDR2 FQNNGV. The CDR3 region is CASSQGGDAETQYF. In DNA, the CDR3 is TGTGCCAGCAGCCAAGGGGGGGATGCGGAGACCCAGTACTTC. Combining the CDR3 with reference TRBV11-2 and TRBJ2-5 gives the whole variable domain EAGVAQSPRYKIIEKRQSVAFWCNPISGHATLYWYQQILGQGPKLLIQFQNNGVVDDSQLPKDRFSAERLKGVDSTLKIQPAKLEDSAVYLCASSQGGDAETQYFGPGTRLLVL.

This chain joins TRBV6-5 and TRBJ1-2; D not resolved. V lost 0 bases, J lost 2 bases, and 7 bases lay in between. This CDR3 is 14 amino acids long. From germline, CDR1 is MNHEY and CDR2 SVGAGI. The CDR3 DNA follows: TGTGCCAGCAGTTACTCGACGGAAAACTATGGCTACACCTTC. Amino acids: CASSYSTENYGYTF.

The genes are TRBV5-1 and TRBJ2-5; D is unclear. The ends were cut back, 0 bases at V and 5 bases at J, with 8 bases in the middle. Germline V lookup: CDR1 SGHRS, CDR2 YFSETQ. This CDR3 has 13 amino acids. The CDR3 nucleotides are TGCGCCAGCAGCTTGGGGCTACGGGAGACCCAGTACTTC. Amino acid sequence: CASSLGLRETQYF. Full variable domain (missing parts from reference TRBV5-1 and TRBJ2-5): KAGVTQTPRYLIKTRGQQVTLSCSPISGHRSVSWYQQTPGQGLQFLFEYFSETQRNKGNFPGRFSGRQFSNSRSEMNVSTLELGDSALYLCASSLGLRETQYFGPGTRLLVL.